This is a list of T cell receptor beta chains from one sample in a study of CD8 T cells in ankylosing spondylitis. Each CDR3 protein gets one entry after TCRdb re-called the 5' RACE reads with MiXCR. Among 100,000 to 150,000 distinct CDR3 sequences listed, about 6.4% were seen once. Specimen: blood, either unsorted or a sorted T cell fraction (not recorded which). The receptors come from a male donor with ankylosing spondylitis or in good health (not recorded which). Both conserved end residues are part of each CDR3. Fields, in order: J gene, D gene, clone size, V gene, CDR3 protein, CDR3 DNA. A D gene is named only where the DNA matches it firmly. Expanded clones are given a class, and other clones once, few, many or no size at all.

j_gene: TRBJ2-2; d_gene: -; abundance: many; v_gene: TRBV12-3/TRBV12-4; CDR3aa: CASLRVNGGELFF; CDR3nt: TGTGCCAGCCTACGTGTCAACGGCGGGGAGCTGTTTTTT
j_gene: TRBJ1-1; d_gene: TRBD1; abundance: many; v_gene: TRBV12-3/TRBV12-4; CDR3aa: CASSLAPGGYTEAFF; CDR3nt: TGTGCCAGCAGTTTAGCCCCAGGGGGTTACACTGAAGCTTTCTTT
j_gene: TRBJ1-2; d_gene: -; abundance: many; v_gene: TRBV7-3; CDR3aa: CASSFPGSRDKANYGYTF; CDR3nt: TGTGCCAGCAGCTTCCCCGGGTCCAGGGATAAAGCTAACTATGGCTACACCTTC
j_gene: TRBJ2-3; d_gene: -; abundance: -; v_gene: TRBV2; CDR3aa: CASKGSTDTQYF; CDR3nt: TGTGCCAGCAAGGGTAGCACAGATACGCAGTATTTT
j_gene: TRBJ2-1; d_gene: -; abundance: many; v_gene: TRBV6-2/TRBV6-3; CDR3aa: CASKLGGHNEQFF; CDR3nt: TGTGCCAGCAAATTGGGTGGTCACAATGAGCAGTTCTTC
j_gene: TRBJ2-5; d_gene: -; abundance: many; v_gene: TRBV11-2; CDR3aa: CASSFSRELEETQYF; CDR3nt: TGTGCCAGCAGCTTCTCAAGGGAGTTGGAAGAGACCCAGTACTTC
j_gene: TRBJ1-3; d_gene: -; abundance: many; v_gene: TRBV20-1; CDR3aa: CSVRDLTGNTIYF; CDR3nt: TGCAGTGTTAGGGACCTTACGGGGAACACCATATATTTT
j_gene: TRBJ1-5; d_gene: -; abundance: many; v_gene: TRBV7-8; CDR3aa: CASSLVSGDQPQHF; CDR3nt: TGTGCCAGCAGCTTAGTTTCCGGGGATCAGCCCCAGCATTTT
j_gene: TRBJ2-3; d_gene: -; abundance: many; v_gene: TRBV5-1; CDR3aa: CASSAGQNTDTQYF; CDR3nt: TGCGCCAGCAGCGCGGGACAGAACACAGATACGCAGTATTTT
j_gene: TRBJ2-1; d_gene: TRBD2; abundance: many; v_gene: TRBV28; CDR3aa: CASSSTGGWYNEQFF; CDR3nt: TGTGCCAGCAGTTCCACGGGAGGATGGTACAATGAGCAGTTCTTC
j_gene: TRBJ1-4; d_gene: -; abundance: many; v_gene: TRBV12-3/TRBV12-4; CDR3aa: CASSLGQANEKLFF; CDR3nt: TGTGCCAGCAGTTTAGGACAGGCTAATGAAAAACTGTTTTTT
j_gene: TRBJ1-1; d_gene: -; abundance: many; v_gene: TRBV29-1; CDR3aa: CSVAGRANTEAFF; CDR3nt: TGCAGCGTTGCGGGCAGGGCGAACACTGAAGCTTTCTTT
j_gene: TRBJ2-3; d_gene: -; abundance: many; v_gene: TRBV27; CDR3aa: CASSRGGGYGTDTQYF; CDR3nt: TGTGCCAGCAGCAGGGGGGGCGGGTATGGCACAGATACGCAGTATTTT
j_gene: TRBJ2-7; d_gene: -; abundance: few; v_gene: TRBV30; CDR3aa: CARMSGYEQYF; CDR3nt: TGTGCCCGTATGTCAGGGTACGAGCAGTACTTC
j_gene: TRBJ2-3; d_gene: TRBD2; abundance: many; v_gene: TRBV7-8; CDR3aa: CASSLDGGAVTQYF; CDR3nt: TGTGCCAGCAGCTTAGACGGGGGGGCCGTTACGCAGTATTTT
j_gene: TRBJ1-5; d_gene: -; abundance: many; v_gene: TRBV12-3/TRBV12-4; CDR3aa: CASSQSQGRPQHF; CDR3nt: TGTGCCAGCAGTCAATCGCAGGGACGGCCCCAGCATTTT
j_gene: TRBJ2-4; d_gene: TRBD2; abundance: many; v_gene: TRBV20-1; CDR3aa: CSATISGAGGTKNIQYF; CDR3nt: TGCAGTGCTACTATTAGCGGGGCTGGGGGTACCAAAAACATTCAGTACTTC
j_gene: TRBJ2-2; d_gene: -; abundance: -; v_gene: TRBV10-3; CDR3aa: CAISVTGASTGELFF; CDR3nt: TGTGCCATCAGTGTAACGGGAGCGAGCACCGGGGAGCTGTTTTTT
j_gene: TRBJ2-4; d_gene: -; abundance: many; v_gene: TRBV7-2; CDR3aa: CASSLALDYLAKNIQYF; CDR3nt: TGTGCCAGCAGCTTAGCTTTAGACTATCTAGCCAAAAACATTCAGTACTTC
j_gene: TRBJ2-3; d_gene: -; abundance: many; v_gene: TRBV29-1; CDR3aa: CSVEWISLGDTQYF; CDR3nt: TGCAGCGTTGAATGGATTTCTCTAGGGGATACGCAGTATTTT
j_gene: TRBJ2-3; d_gene: -; abundance: few; v_gene: TRBV10-3; CDR3aa: CAIGPSGTDTQYF; CDR3nt: TGTGCCATCGGTCCTAGCGGCACAGATACGCAGTATTTT
j_gene: TRBJ2-2; d_gene: -; abundance: many; v_gene: TRBV3-1; CDR3aa: CASSREGTSGELFF; CDR3nt: TGTGCCAGCAGCCGAGAAGGGACTTCTGGGGAGCTGTTTTTT
j_gene: TRBJ2-3; d_gene: TRBD2; abundance: few; v_gene: TRBV5-6; CDR3aa: CASSDTSAGDTQYF; CDR3nt: TGTGCCAGCAGCGACACTAGCGCAGGCGATACGCAGTATTTT
j_gene: TRBJ2-1; d_gene: -; abundance: many; v_gene: TRBV12-3/TRBV12-4; CDR3aa: CASTQRDEQFF; CDR3nt: TGTGCCAGCACCCAACGGGATGAGCAGTTCTTC
j_gene: TRBJ1-1; d_gene: -; abundance: many; v_gene: TRBV20-1; CDR3aa: CSASRSPNTEAFF; CDR3nt: TGCAGTGCTAGCAGGAGCCCTAACACTGAAGCTTTCTTT
j_gene: TRBJ2-2; d_gene: -; abundance: many; v_gene: TRBV5-1; CDR3aa: CASSLDGMNTGELFF; CDR3nt: TGCGCCAGCAGCCTTGACGGGATGAACACCGGGGAGCTGTTTTTT
j_gene: TRBJ2-1; d_gene: -; abundance: many; v_gene: TRBV7-7; CDR3aa: CASSLDGASYNEQFF; CDR3nt: TGTGCTAGCAGCTTAGATGGGGCTTCCTACAATGAGCAGTTCTTC
j_gene: TRBJ2-3; d_gene: -; abundance: -; v_gene: TRBV7-2; CDR3aa: CASSFRAGRYTDTQYF; CDR3nt: TGTGCCAGCAGCTTCCGTGCCGGACGATACACAGATACGCAGTATTTT
j_gene: TRBJ2-1; d_gene: TRBD2; abundance: -; v_gene: TRBV7-3; CDR3aa: CASSLLSSTSGRAGEQFF; CDR3nt: TGTGCCAGCAGCTTACTATCCTCGACTAGCGGGAGGGCGGGTGAGCAGTTCTTC